Below, 23 T cell receptor beta chains from the same sample are listed, as sequenced in a study of beta chain features in type 1 diabetes. Expressed TCRB transcripts were sequenced after all isolated RNA was converted to cDNA. Profiling relied on immunoSEQ multiplex PCR, and the TCRdb table lists in-frame clones only, not all of them. The top ten clones hold under 0.02% of a sample with 350,000 to 400,000 clones, roughly 16% of them seen once. Material for sequencing was naive CD4+ T cells from blood. These receptor sequences come from a woman under 30 in good health.

This clone occurred a few times. The rearrangement uses TRBV5-1 and TRBJ2-6; D might be TRBD2 (6 bases). The CDR3 has 18 residues. V was clipped by 1 base and J by 4 bases, with 18 bases between them. Germline lookup yields CDR1 SGHRS and CDR2 YFSETQ. The CDR3 region is CASSLIRFGGSGANVLTF. CDR3 coding DNA: TGCGCCAGCAGCTTGATTCGATTTGGGGGGTCAGGGGCCAACGTCCTGACTTTC.

This clone has a handful of counts. V is TRBV7-2 and J is TRBJ2-7; TRBD2 matches 7 bases. Germline V lookup: CDR1 SGHTA, CDR2 FQGNSA. With V trimmed by 5 bases and J by 2 bases, 9 bases remained unmatched. The CDR3 sequence is 15 residues long. The CDR3 DNA follows: TGTGCCAGCAGCCCCCCTAGCGGAGCCACCTACGAGCAGTACTTC. This translates into CASSPPSGATYEQYF. Based on the CDR3 plus reference TRBV7-2 and TRBJ2-7, the full variable domain is GAGVSQSPSNKVTEKGKDVELRCDPISGHTALYWYRQSLGQGLEFLIYFQGNSAPDKSGLPSDRFSAERTGGSVSTLTIQRTQQEDSAVYLCASSPPSGATYEQYFGPGTRLTVT.

This clone was seen a handful of times. This rearrangement joins TRBV30 to TRBJ2-3; possible D gene TRBD2, 6 bases. V shed 3 bases and J shed 7 bases, with 11 bases lying between them. Per germline, CDR1 GTSNPN and CDR2 SVGIG (reference sequence). The CDR3 length is 12 residues. The CDR3 loop reads CAWSGSTNTQYF. CDR3 nucleotides: TGTGCCTGGAGCGGGAGTACTAATACGCAGTATTTT.

This clone came up a few times. A read error may produce the germline difference seen at one junction end. The V call is TRBV7-7, the J call TRBJ2-5, with TRBD1 matching over 12 bases. This CDR3 is built from 15 residues. Germline assignment: CDR1 SSHAT and CDR2 FNYEAQ (reference sequence). The CDR3 coding sequence is TGTGCTAGCAGACCCGGGACAGGGGGCAGGGAGACCCAGTACTTC. Translating it yields CASRPGTGGRETQYF. The full variable domain, its missing parts supplied by reference TRBV7-7 and TRBJ2-5, is GAGVSQSPRYKVTKRGQDVTLRCDPISSHATLYWYQQALGQGPEFLTYFNYEAQPDKSGLPSDRFSAERPEGSISTLTIQRTEQRDSAMYRCASRPGTGGRETQYFGPGTRLLVL.

This clone was picked up a small number of times. J is TRBJ1-1 and V is TRBV6-5; no clear D gene. The germline V gene has CDR1 MNHEY and CDR2 SVGAGI. V was shortened by 7 bases and J by 5 bases, with 17 bases between the two germline ends. The CDR3 has 14 residues. CDR3 coding DNA: TGTGCCAGCAAACGTGAAGGAGGAGGGACTGAAGCTTTCTTT. Translated: CASKREGGGTEAFF.

The chain recombines TRBV7-8 with TRBJ2-1, with D possibly being TRBD2 (6 bases). V was cut by 7 bases and J by 3 bases, with 16 bases left in between. This CDR3 region has 15 residues. Germline V gene sequence: CDR1 SGHVS, CDR2 FQNEAQ. The CDR3 DNA sequence: TGTGCCAGCAAGATAGCGGAGCCCATCTACAATGAGCAGTTCTTC. This codes for CASKIAEPIYNEQFF.

This clone has only a few counts. The gene calls are TRBV2 and TRBJ1-2, with TRBD1 matching over 7 bases. The CDR3 is 14 amino acids. V was clipped by 8 bases and J by 2 bases; unmatched bases: 8. Germline V gene lookup returns CDR1 SNHLY and CDR2 FYNNEI. This chain's CDR3 is CASSDRPLNYGYTF. The CDR3 region has the DNA TGTGCCAGCTCGGACAGGCCTTTAAACTATGGCTACACCTTC. The full variable domain, in which reference TRBV2 and TRBJ1-2 provide the parts outside the CDR3, is EPEVTQTPSHQVTQMGQEVILRCVPISNHLYFYWYRQILGQKVEFLVSFYNNEISEKSEIFDDQFSVERPDGSNFTLKIRSTKLEDSAMYFCASSDRPLNYGYTFGSGTRLTVV.

The chain has TRBV9 and TRBJ1-2; D remains ambiguous. Germline V gene data show CDR1 as SGDLS and CDR2 as YYNGEE. The CDR3 runs 14 residues. Trimming cost V 0 bases and J 2 bases, with 8 bases left between them. CDR3 sequence reads: CASSVDGTNYGYTF. DNA for the CDR3: TGTGCCAGCAGCGTAGATGGCACCAACTATGGCTACACCTTC. The full variable domain, rest sourced from reference TRBV9 and TRBJ1-2, is DSGVTQTPKHLITATGQRVTLRCSPRSGDLSVYWYQQSLDQGLQFLIQYYNGEERAKGNILERFSAQQFPDLHSELNLSSLELGDSALYFCASSVDGTNYGYTFGSGTRLTVV.

The V call is TRBV29-1, the J call TRBJ2-5, with D perhaps TRBD1 (6 bases). CDR1 SQVTM and CDR2 ANQGSEA come from the germline V gene. V was cut by 7 bases and J by 6 bases, with 18 bases left in between. This CDR3 is built from 13 residues. CDR3 sequence (DNA): TGCAGCGCCGGACCCCACAGGGAAAAGACCCAGTACTTC. The encoded protein is CSAGPHREKTQYF.

This clone was recorded a few times. The same CDR3 can be traced to other DNA sequences in this sample. This sequence joins TRBV29-1 and TRBJ1-1; D possibly corresponds to TRBD1 (5 bases). The CDR3 has 13 amino acids. The germline V gene has CDR1 SQVTM and CDR2 ANQGSEA. The V and J ends lost 1 base and 1 base respectively, with 7 bases between them. The CDR3 coding sequence is TGCAGCGTTGAAGGCAGGGCGAACACTGAAGCTTTCTTT. Its translation is CSVEGRANTEAFF.

This clone was found a few times. The chain has TRBV2 and TRBJ2-7; D is unresolved. V was shortened by 3 bases and J by 5 bases, with 8 bases between the two germline ends. The germline V gene encodes CDR1 SNHLY and CDR2 FYNNEI. This CDR3 comprises 12 residues. CDR3 amino acids: CASSDRFDEQYF. CDR3 sequence (DNA): TGTGCCAGCAGTGACAGGTTTGACGAGCAGTACTTC.

The gene calls are TRBV19 and TRBJ2-1, with D perhaps TRBD2 (5 bases). CDR1 is LNHDA, CDR2 SQIVND, per germline (reference sequence). V was trimmed by 3 bases and J by 2 bases, leaving 11 bases between them. The CDR3 loop spans 15 amino acids. CDR3 coding DNA: TGTGCCAGTAGTATCTTGCGGGCCGCCTACAATGAGCAGTTCTTC. Encoded protein: CASSILRAAYNEQFF.

This clone was seen more than once but under ten times. The V call is TRBV29-1, the J call TRBJ1-5; D is possibly TRBD1 (5 bases). This CDR3 region has 16 residues. CDR1 SQVTM and CDR2 ANQGSEA come from the germline V gene. Trimming shortened V by 0 bases and J by 4 bases, and 16 bases separated the two germline ends. The CDR3 spells CSVEEGQGPPNQPQHF. In DNA, the CDR3 is TGCAGCGTTGAAGAAGGTCAGGGTCCCCCGAATCAGCCCCAGCATTTT. The full variable domain, its missing parts supplied by reference TRBV29-1 and TRBJ1-5, is SAVISQKPSRDICQRGTSLTIQCQVDSQVTMMFWYRQQPGQSLTLIATANQGSEATYESGFVIDKFPISRPNLTFSTLTVSNMSPEDSSIYLCSVEEGQGPPNQPQHFGDGTRLSIL.

This clone was detected only a few times. The sample carries other DNA sequences with the same CDR3. The V gene is TRBV9, the J gene TRBJ1-5, with D hard to call. This CDR3 comprises 15 residues. Deletions cut 0 bases from V and 7 bases from J, with 14 bases between. The germline gives CDR1 SGDLS, CDR2 YYNGEE. The CDR3 loop reads CASSVGGTIGQPQHF. CDR3 in DNA: TGTGCCAGCAGCGTAGGAGGCACAATAGGACAGCCCCAGCATTTT.

The rearrangement joins TRBV18 to TRBJ1-1; TRBD1 is a possible D gene (5 bases). V was pared by 3 bases and J by 1 base, with 9 bases between. Germline V gives CDR1 KGHSH, CDR2 LQKENI. CDR3 length: 14 residues. CDR3 nucleotides: TGTGCCAGCTCACCGTACAGGAAGAACACTGAAGCTTTCTTT. This encodes CASSPYRKNTEAFF.

The chain is built from TRBV4-1 and TRBJ2-6; 11 bases are a match to TRBD1. The CDR3 totals 17 residues. Trimming took 4 bases from V and 3 from J; bases not matched to a gene: 5. Germline V lookup: CDR1 MGHRA, CDR2 YSYEKL. The DNA of the CDR3 is TGCGCCAGCAGCCGAGGACAGGGGGCTTATGGGGCCAACGTCCTGACTTTC. Translation gives CASSRGQGAYGANVLTF.

The genes are TRBV6-6 and TRBJ1-1; D not certain. The V end was cut by 7 bases, the J end by 0 bases, with 12 bases between. The CDR3 runs to 14 residues. CDR1 and CDR2 from the germline V gene are MNHNY and SVGAGI (reference sequence). CDR3 region: CASTNRQVNTEAFF. CDR3 coding DNA: TGTGCCAGCACAAACCGGCAGGTGAACACTGAAGCTTTCTTT.

J is TRBJ2-3 and V is TRBV7-3, with 11 nucleotides matching TRBD2. Germline V CDR1 and CDR2: SGHTA, FQGTGA. The CDR3 contains 15 residues. V shed 2 bases and J 11 bases; nucleotides not matched to a gene: 9. The CDR3 here is CASSLEASGRIGQYF. The CDR3 DNA sequence: TGTGCCAGCAGCTTAGAGGCTAGCGGGAGGATCGGGCAGTATTTT.

The rearrangement joins TRBV5-1 to TRBJ1-5; maybe TRBD1 (6 bases). This CDR3 spans 13 amino acids. The germline V and J ends were trimmed by 0 bases and 6 bases, with 7 bases remaining between them. Germline values: CDR1 SGHRS, CDR2 YFSETQ. The CDR3 DNA reads TGCGCCAGCAGCTTGGAGGGGGTTCAGCCCCAGCATTTT. It encodes CASSLEGVQPQHF.

Only a few counts were recorded for this clone. J is TRBJ2-3 and V is TRBV7-9; TRBD2 agrees at 14 bases. Germline CDR1 and CDR2: SEHNR and FQNEAQ (reference sequence). CDR3 length equals 17 residues. Germline trimming cut 5 bases from V and 4 bases from J; bases unmatched to any gene: 8. As DNA, the CDR3 is TGTGCCAGCAGCGAGGGACTAGCGGGAGCGTTCTCAGATACGCAGTATTTT. This sequence encodes CASSEGLAGAFSDTQYF.

In this sample, this clone turned up a few times. The chain carries TRBV20-1 and TRBJ1-3, with D uncertain. The length of the CDR3 is 11 residues. Germline V CDR1 and CDR2: DFQATT, SNEGSKA (reference sequence). V shed 4 bases and J shed 4 bases, with 5 bases lying between them. The DNA for the CDR3 is TGCAGTGCTATTCTCGGAAACACCATATATTTT. Its translation is CSAILGNTIYF.

This clone has more than one count but fewer than ten. The rearrangement links TRBV9 to TRBJ2-5, with 9 bases fitting TRBD1. The CDR3 consists of 15 residues. V was pared by 3 bases and J by 4 bases, with 7 bases of the junction left unmatched. The germline CDR1 and CDR2 sequences are SGDLS and YYNGEE. CDR3 DNA sequence: TGTGCCAGCAGCGCGGTGGACAGGGGTCGAGAGACCCAGTACTTC. Residues: CASSAVDRGRETQYF.

The chain couples TRBV28 to TRBJ2-5; D possibly corresponds to TRBD1 (5 bases). V was trimmed by 5 bases and J by 7 bases, leaving 17 bases between them. CDR3 length equals 14 residues. Germline-derived CDR1 and CDR2 are MDHEN and SYDVKM. CDR3 protein: CASSNQGRMATQYF. The CDR3, as DNA: TGTGCCAGCAGTAACCAGGGCCGAATGGCGACCCAGTACTTC.